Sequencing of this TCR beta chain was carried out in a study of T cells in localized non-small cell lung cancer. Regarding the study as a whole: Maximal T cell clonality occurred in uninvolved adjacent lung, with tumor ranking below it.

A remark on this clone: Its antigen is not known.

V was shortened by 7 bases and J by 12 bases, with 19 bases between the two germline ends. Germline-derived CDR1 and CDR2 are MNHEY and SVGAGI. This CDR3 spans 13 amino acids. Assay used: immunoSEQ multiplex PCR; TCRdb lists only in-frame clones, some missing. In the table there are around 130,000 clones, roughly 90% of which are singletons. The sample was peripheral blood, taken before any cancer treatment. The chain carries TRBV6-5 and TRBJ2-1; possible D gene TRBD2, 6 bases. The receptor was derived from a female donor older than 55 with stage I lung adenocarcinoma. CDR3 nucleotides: TGTGCCAGCACCTTTACGGGAGCGGGTGTGCAGTTCTTC. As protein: CASTFTGAGVQFF.